Presented here are 3 T cell receptor beta chains from one specimen sequenced in a study of T cells in tumors and immune-related adverse events. TCRdb's copy holds only in-frame clones and misses some; the assay was immunoSEQ multiplex PCR. In the table there are around 2,500 clones, 83% of which are singletons. Sample: tumor tissue, taken from a patient treated with anti-PD-1 therapy. Source of these receptors: a female donor with metastatic renal cell carcinoma.

DNA of the CDR3: TGTGCCAGCAGTTTGACAGGGGGCCTGCGAATCTCCTACGAGCAGTACTTC. This sequence encodes CASSLTGGLRISYEQYF. The chain links TRBV27 to TRBJ2-7; TRBD1 aligns across 10 bases. Looked up from germline, CDR1 is MNHEY and CDR2 is SMNVEV (reference sequence). V gave up 3 bases and J gave up 0 bases; unmatched junction bases: 8. The CDR3 totals 17 residues.

This chain connects TRBV5-6 to TRBJ1-1, with a tentative D call TRBD1 (5 bases). The germline V gene has CDR1 SGHDT and CDR2 YYEEEE. V lost 6 bases and J 5 bases, leaving 23 bases between the germline ends. This CDR3 is built from 16 residues. In nucleotides, the CDR3 is TGTGCCAGCACCCCAAAGGGCCAGGGAGGTTGGACTGAAGCTTTCTTT. It encodes CASTPKGQGGWTEAFF. The full variable domain, its missing parts supplied by reference TRBV5-6 and TRBJ1-1, is DAGVTQSPTHLIKTRGQQVTLRCSPKSGHDTVSWYQQALGQGPQFIFQYYEEEERQRGNFPDRFSGHQFPNYSSELNVNALLLGDSALYLCASTPKGQGGWTEAFFGQGTRLTVV.

This rearrangement joins TRBV30 to TRBJ2-1, with D maybe TRBD1 (6 bases). Germline V gene lookup returns CDR1 GTSNPN and CDR2 SVGIG (reference sequence). The V and J ends lost 8 bases and 8 bases respectively, with 16 bases between them. CDR3 size: 12 residues. The CDR3 DNA reads as TGTGCCGGGTCGACAGGAGTCCATGAGCAGTTCTTC. Translating gives CAGSTGVHEQFF.